The 18 T cell receptor beta chains below all came from one sample that was sequenced in a study of blood T cell repertoires in COVID-19. Produced via immunoSEQ multiplex PCR; TCRdb's table is partial and in-frame only. There are about 200,000 clones in the sample; 80% to 90% occur only once, and about 0.72% lies in the top ten. The sequenced sample consisted of peripheral blood. Every receptor here comes from a woman in her 70s with acute or convalescent COVID-19.

Note on this clone: The same CDR3 is also encoded by other DNA sequences in this sample. The rearrangement joins TRBV18 to TRBJ1-2, with a possible D match to TRBD1 (5 bases). CDR1 and CDR2 from the germline V gene are KGHSH and LQKENI. The CDR3 is 13 residues long. V was cut by 3 bases and J by 2 bases, with 7 bases left in between. DNA of the CDR3: TGTGCCAGCTCACCGGGGGGGAACTATGGCTACACCTTC. Its protein product is CASSPGGNYGYTF. The full variable domain, in which reference TRBV18 and TRBJ1-2 provide the parts outside the CDR3, is NAGVMQNPRHLVRRRGQEARLRCSPMKGHSHVYWYRQLPEEGLKFMVYLQKENIIDESGMPKERFSAEFPKEGPSILRIQQVVRGDSAAYFCASSPGGNYGYTFGSGTRLTVV.

This CDR3 is CASSRGIGLADVYEQYF. The CDR3 nucleotides are TGTGCCAGCAGCCGGGGTATCGGGCTAGCGGATGTCTACGAGCAGTACTTC. The chain employs TRBV7-2 and TRBJ2-7; the match to TRBD2 covers 7 bases. V lost 5 bases to trimming and J lost 3 bases; unmatched junction nucleotides: 16. Germline values: CDR1 SGHTA, CDR2 FQGNSA. This CDR3 contains 17 residues. The whole variable domain, remainder taken from reference TRBV7-2 and TRBJ2-7, is GAGVSQSPSNKVTEKGKDVELRCDPISGHTALYWYRQSLGQGLEFLIYFQGNSAPDKSGLPSDRFSAERTGGSVSTLTIQRTQQEDSAVYLCASSRGIGLADVYEQYFGPGTRLTVT.

The chain couples TRBV10-1 to TRBJ1-2; D gene uncertain. Germline V CDR1 and CDR2: WNHNN, SYGVQD (reference sequence). CDR3 length: 12 amino acids. Deletions cut 2 bases from V and 4 bases from J, with 5 bases between. CDR3: CASSEEVYGYTF. The CDR3 region has the DNA TGCGCCAGCAGTGAGGAGGTCTATGGCTACACCTTC.

This clone was counted only a few times. The chain is built from TRBV3-1 (or the pseudogene TRBV3-2) and TRBJ1-1; a possible D gene is TRBD1 (6 bases). CDR1 LGHDT and CDR2 YNNKEL come from the germline V gene (reference sequence). CDR3 length equals 18 residues. The V gene lost 1 base and the J gene lost 0 bases, with 18 bases spanning the gap. In DNA form, the CDR3 reads TGTGCCAGCAGCCAAGTTTTCCACAGGGAAACCATGAACACTGAAGCTTTCTTT. Encoded protein: CASSQVFHRETMNTEAFF.

The J gene is TRBJ1-6, the V gene TRBV18; D gene uncertain. The CDR3 length is 16 residues. The V end was cut by 4 bases, the J end by 10 bases, with 20 bases between. Looked up from germline, CDR1 is KGHSH and CDR2 is LQKENI. The CDR3 region has the DNA TGTGCCAGCTCACAATCGGACGGGAGGAGTAAGTCACCCCTCCACTTT. As protein: CASSQSDGRSKSPLHF.

This rearrangement joins TRBV19 to TRBJ1-3; possibly TRBD1 for D (5 bases). This CDR3 contains 15 residues. The V and J ends lost 6 bases and 0 bases respectively, with 12 bases between them. CDR1 and CDR2 (germline): LNHDA, SQIVND (reference sequence). The CDR3 spells CASSFGQLSGNTIYF. The CDR3 coding sequence is TGTGCCAGTAGCTTCGGACAACTCTCTGGAAACACCATATATTTT.

The chain combines TRBV5-1 with TRBJ2-3, with a weak D call TRBD1 (6 bases). CDR3 length: 15 amino acids. V was cut by 4 bases and J by 2 bases, with 14 bases left in between. CDR1 is SGHRS and CDR2 is YFSETQ in the germline V gene. The DNA of the CDR3 is TGCGCCAGCAGCCGTACAGGGAACCCCACAGATACGCAGTATTTT. It encodes CASSRTGNPTDTQYF.

This clone is a singleton in its sample. The rearrangement uses TRBV7-2 and TRBJ2-7; 8 nucleotides match TRBD1. The CDR3 has 15 amino acids. The junction had 10 bases not matched to a gene; V was cut back by 5 bases and J by 4 bases. Germline CDR1 SGHTA, CDR2 FQGNSA. The CDR3 region has the DNA TGTGCCAGCAGCGCTCGACAGGGGTCCTCGTACGAGCAGTACTTC. This gives the protein CASSARQGSSYEQYF.

The chain couples TRBV5-4 to TRBJ2-1; 7 nucleotides match TRBD1. Germline V gene lookup returns CDR1 SGHNT and CDR2 YYREEE (reference sequence). This CDR3 region has 12 residues. V gave up 2 bases and J gave up 9 bases; unmatched junction bases: 2. The CDR3 DNA reads TGTGCCAGCAGCTTAACAGGGGTTGAGCAGTTCTTC. Protein sequence: CASSLTGVEQFF. The full variable domain, its missing parts supplied by reference TRBV5-4 and TRBJ2-1, is ETGVTQSPTHLIKTRGQQVTLRCSSQSGHNTVSWYQQALGQGPQFIFQYYREEENGRGNFPPRFSGLQFPNYSSELNVNALELDDSALYLCASSLTGVEQFFGPGTRLTVL.

The chain carries TRBV10-3 and TRBJ2-2, with D perhaps TRBD2 (6 bases). Trimming took off 6 bases at V and 2 bases at J, with 10 bases between the two ends. CDR1 ENHRY and CDR2 SYGVKD come from the germline V gene. CDR3 length: 14 residues. The CDR3 spells CAIRRDGNTGELFF. The CDR3 coding sequence is TGTGCCATCAGGCGGGACGGCAACACCGGGGAGCTGTTTTTT.

J is TRBJ2-2 and V is TRBV5-1; D call uncertain. Germline V gene lookup returns CDR1 SGHRS and CDR2 YFSETQ. The CDR3 is 13 residues long. The ends were cut back, 1 base at V and 4 bases at J, with 5 bases in the middle. CDR3 in amino acids: CASSLRVTGELFF. In DNA form, the CDR3 reads TGCGCCAGCAGCTTGCGAGTCACCGGGGAGCTGTTTTTT.

CDR3 in amino acids: CAISGTLNTGELFF. The CDR3, as DNA: TGTGCCATCAGTGGGACACTGAACACCGGGGAGCTGTTTTTT. The chain has TRBV10-3 and TRBJ2-2; tentative D call: TRBD1 (5 bases). Germline V gene data show CDR1 as ENHRY and CDR2 as SYGVKD. The CDR3 consists of 14 residues. Trimming cost V 4 bases and J 1 base, with 7 bases left between them.

As concerns this clone: Other DNA sequences in the sample encode the same CDR3. This chain uses TRBV18 with TRBJ2-7, with TRBD1 as a possible D gene (5 bases). Germline V lookup: CDR1 KGHSH, CDR2 LQKENI. This CDR3 has 12 amino acids. Trimming took off 6 bases at V and 5 bases at J, with 11 bases between the two ends. The CDR3 DNA sequence: TGTGCCAGCTCCACTAAAGGGGACGAGCAGTACTTC. Its translation: CASSTKGDEQYF.

This clone has just a few counts. V and J are TRBV25-1 and TRBJ1-1; D gene ambiguous. This CDR3 comprises 11 residues. Trimming removed 8 bases at V and 2 bases at J, with 6 bases between. Germline CDR1 is MGHDK and CDR2 is SYGVNS. The CDR3 is CASEENTEAFF. CDR3 DNA sequence: TGTGCCAGCGAGGAAAACACTGAAGCTTTCTTT.

V gene TRBV2 combines with J gene TRBJ1-1; 7 nucleotides match TRBD1. Germline V gives CDR1 SNHLY, CDR2 FYNNEI. V was clipped by 6 bases and J by 4 bases; unmatched bases: 2. CDR3 length: 12 residues. The CDR3 loop reads CASRYRGTEAFF. CDR3 sequence (DNA): TGTGCCAGCAGGTACAGGGGCACTGAAGCTTTCTTT.

The chain recombines TRBV5-1 with TRBJ1-1; D call uncertain. The CDR3 consists of 12 residues. Germline V gives CDR1 SGHRS, CDR2 YFSETQ. Trimming stripped 3 bases from V and 7 bases from J, with 10 bases between. CDR3 bases: TGCGCCAGCAGCTCGGGATCGATTGAAGCTTTCTTT. It is translated as CASSSGSIEAFF.

The chain uses TRBV5-1 and TRBJ2-7; tentative D call: TRBD1 (6 bases). Germline V gene sequence: CDR1 SGHRS, CDR2 YFSETQ. V lost 4 bases to trimming and J lost 6 bases, with 20 bases between them. The CDR3 runs 15 residues. The chain's CDR3 is CASSTGPKTTGEQYF. In DNA form, the CDR3 reads TGCGCCAGCAGCACAGGGCCGAAGACGACGGGCGAGCAGTACTTC. The full variable domain, completed using reference TRBV5-1 and TRBJ2-7, is KAGVTQTPRYLIKTRGQQVTLSCSPISGHRSVSWYQQTPGQGLQFLFEYFSETQRNKGNFPGRFSGRQFSNSRSEMNVSTLELGDSALYLCASSTGPKTTGEQYFGPGTRLTVT.

The rearrangement uses TRBV28 and TRBJ1-2, with 7 positions matching TRBD1. Germline V lookup: CDR1 MDHEN, CDR2 SYDVKM. The CDR3 loop spans 13 amino acids. The junction had 7 bases not matched to a gene; V was cut back by 4 bases and J by 8 bases. CDR3 sequence reads: CASSSGQVRGYTF. The CDR3 nucleotides are TGTGCCAGCAGTTCCGGACAGGTCCGGGGCTACACCTTC.